This TCR beta chain came from a study of identifying expanded T cells in peripheral blood. Regarding the study as a whole: Over about two and four weeks, about 16 and 19 clones changed, versus roughly 1.1 between replicates. Variance in clone template counts between two-week samples significantly increased with total template count across all healthy donors.

V lost 4 bases and J lost 3, with 8 bases in between. CDR3 length: 12 amino acids. Remarks on this clone: Its antigen is undetermined.

Some clones are missing from TCRdb's copy, which holds only in-frame ones; the method was immunoSEQ multiplex PCR. The table includes more than 50,000 clones, around four fifths detected once. Healthy donors had no documented immune events, such as infections, while sampled. The sequence was collected from a person aged 18 to 70 in good health. Sequencing was done on a sample of blood. The chain has TRBV5-3 and TRBJ2-7; D uncertain. TRBV5-3 is labeled an ORF, and its function is uncertain. CDR3 DNA sequence: TGTGCCAGAAGCCTCTGCCGCTACGAGCAGTACGTC. Its translation: CARSLCRYEQYV.